What follows are 32 T cell receptor beta chains derived from one specimen sequenced in a study of cytomegalovirus exposure and HLA in healthy donors. The method was immunoSEQ multiplex PCR; TCRdb's version includes in-frame clones alone and lacks a portion of them. This sample has over 200,000 clones; about nine tenths occur once, and the top ten carry approximately 3.1%. The sample comprised PBMCs. Receptors were obtained from a woman in her 30s in good health and CMV-seronegative.

This clone has a handful of counts. The chain links TRBV21-1 to TRBJ2-7. TRBV21-1 is deemed a pseudogene. The CDR3 is 13 residues long. CDR3 DNA sequence: TGTGCCAGCAGCAAAGGCGCTTTGGGCGAGCAGTACTTC. Amino acid sequence: CASSKGALGEQYF.

The chain links TRBV5-1 to TRBJ2-1; 12 positions match TRBD2. In germline, CDR1 is SGHRS, CDR2 YFSETQ. The CDR3 contains 16 residues. V shed 7 bases, J shed 1 base, and the junction held 6 bases outside the gene matches. The CDR3 coding sequence is TGCGCCAGCGGGCTTCTAGCGGGAGGGTCCTACAATGAGCAGTTCTTC. Translation gives CASGLLAGGSYNEQFF. Supplemented by reference TRBV5-1 and TRBJ2-1, the full variable domain reads KAGVTQTPRYLIKTRGQQVTLSCSPISGHRSVSWYQQTPGQGLQFLFEYFSETQRNKGNFPGRFSGRQFSNSRSEMNVSTLELGDSALYLCASGLLAGGSYNEQFFGPGTRLTVL.

The chain uses TRBV9 and TRBJ2-7; 10 nucleotides match TRBD1. Germline V gene lookup returns CDR1 SGDLS and CDR2 YYNGEE. V lost 4 bases to trimming and J lost 6 bases; unmatched junction nucleotides: 10. CDR3 length: 15 amino acids. The CDR3 reads CASSPTGTGASEQYF. CDR3 coding DNA: TGTGCCAGCAGCCCGACCGGGACAGGGGCCTCCGAGCAGTACTTC.

This clone has just a few counts. This chain links TRBV19 with TRBJ1-5, with 7 bases matching TRBD1. Per germline, CDR1 LNHDA and CDR2 SQIVND (reference sequence). The CDR3 runs 16 residues. With 7 bases clipped from V and 5 bases from J, the junction kept 14 bases outside the gene matches. The DNA of the CDR3 is TGTGCCAGTACCCCCGGGTGGGACAGTCCCTATCAGCCCCAGCATTTT. Residues: CASTPGWDSPYQPQHF.

V is TRBV7-9 and J is TRBJ1-1; 7 bases fit TRBD1. Germline trimming cut 5 bases from V and 3 bases from J; bases unmatched to any gene: 6. CDR1 SEHNR and CDR2 FQNEAQ come from the germline V gene (reference sequence). This CDR3 is 14 amino acids long. The CDR3 nucleotides are TGTGCCAGCAGCCTGACAGGGTCGGACACTGAAGCTTTCTTT. Its protein product is CASSLTGSDTEAFF.

This chain uses TRBV12-5 with TRBJ2-3; no clear D gene. CDR3 size: 14 residues. CDR1 is LGHNT and CDR2 is FRNRAP in the germline V gene. Trimming left V 1 base short and J 3 bases short, with 8 bases between. The CDR3, as DNA: TGTGCTAGTGGTTTGGACAGAAGTACAGATACGCAGTATTTT. Its translation is CASGLDRSTDTQYF.

The rearrangement links TRBV29-1 to TRBJ2-7; D might be TRBD1 (6 bases). The CDR3 has 12 residues. Trimming pared 5 bases from V and 7 bases from J, leaving 15 bases between. Germline values: CDR1 SQVTM, CDR2 ANQGSEA. CDR3 residues: CSVIKTGEEQYF. The CDR3 nucleotides read TGCAGCGTTATAAAGACAGGAGAGGAGCAGTACTTC.

This sequence joins TRBV11-2 and TRBJ2-1, with 10 nucleotides matching TRBD1. This CDR3 has 15 residues. Per the germline V gene, CDR1 is SGHAT and CDR2 is FQNNGV. Trimming cost V 4 bases and J 6 bases; bases outside gene matches: 6. CDR3 sequence (DNA): TGTGCCAGCAGCTACCCCGGGACAGGGGTCAATGAGCAGTTCTTC. This sequence encodes CASSYPGTGVNEQFF.

The chain joins TRBV5-6 to TRBJ2-3, with TRBD1 as a possible D gene (7 bases). The V gene lost 2 bases and the J gene lost 1 base, with 8 bases spanning the gap. The germline CDR1 and CDR2 sequences are SGHDT and YYEEEE. The CDR3 contains 14 residues. The CDR3 is CASSFRGGTDTQYF. The CDR3 DNA follows: TGTGCCAGCAGCTTCAGGGGGGGCACAGATACGCAGTATTTT.

Written as DNA, the CDR3 is TGTGCCACCAAACCGGACAGGGCGGGGTATGGCTACACCTTC. Translating it yields CATKPDRAGYGYTF. The chain has TRBV15 and TRBJ1-2, with TRBD1 identical over 8 bases. Germline assignment: CDR1 LNHNV and CDR2 YYDKDF (reference sequence). With V trimmed by 7 bases and J by 5 bases, 9 bases remained unmatched. The CDR3 contains 14 residues.

This sequence joins TRBV6-6 and TRBJ1-4; 8 bases map to TRBD1. With 4 bases clipped from V and 1 base from J, the junction kept 5 bases outside the gene matches. Germline lookup yields CDR1 MNHNY and CDR2 SVGAGI (reference sequence). This CDR3 comprises 16 residues. CDR3 bases: TGTGCCAGCAGTTTTCAGGGGGCGGAAACTAATGAAAAACTGTTTTTT. It translates to CASSFQGAETNEKLFF.

The chain combines TRBV29-1 with TRBJ2-2, with TRBD1 matching 7 bases. This CDR3 is built from 15 residues. Trimming cost V 5 bases and J 1 base; bases outside gene matches: 7. Germline V gene sequence: CDR1 SQVTM, CDR2 ANQGSEA. The DNA for the CDR3 is TGCAGCGTTCAAAGACAGGGTTGGAACACCGGGGAGCTGTTTTTT. Translated: CSVQRQGWNTGELFF.

The chain has TRBV27 and TRBJ2-1; 7 bases match TRBD2. V lost 3 bases, J lost 6 bases, and 2 bases stayed unmatched. The CDR3 runs 13 residues. Germline V lookup: CDR1 MNHEY, CDR2 SMNVEV (reference sequence). DNA of the CDR3: TGTGCCAGCAGTTTTAGCGGGTTCAATGAGCAGTTCTTC. This gives the protein CASSFSGFNEQFF.

The genes are TRBV19 and TRBJ1-5; D is unclear. V shed 3 bases and J shed 0 bases, with 9 bases lying between them. The CDR3 length is 15 residues. Germline V gene sequence: CDR1 LNHDA, CDR2 SQIVND (reference sequence). The CDR3, as DNA: TGTGCCAGTAGTATGACACCGTATAGCAATCAGCCCCAGCATTTT. This translates into CASSMTPYSNQPQHF.

V gene TRBV6-5 combines with J gene TRBJ1-2; D remains ambiguous. The CDR3 contains 11 residues. Trimming took 6 bases from V and 6 from J, leaving 8 bases between them. Germline V lookup: CDR1 MNHEY, CDR2 SVGAGI. The CDR3 is CASSNGDGYTF. The CDR3, as DNA: TGTGCCAGCAGCAACGGGGATGGCTACACCTTC.

This clone was observed a handful of times. The V gene is TRBV19, the J gene TRBJ2-2; 8 nucleotides agree with TRBD2. After removal of 8 bases from V and 6 bases from J, the junction contained 5 bases not matched to a gene. Per germline, CDR1 LNHDA and CDR2 SQIVND (reference sequence). The CDR3 extends over 13 amino acids. The CDR3 sequence: CASSGGPPGELFF. The CDR3 region has the DNA TGTGCCAGTTCGGGAGGGCCCCCCGGGGAGCTGTTTTTT.

V gene TRBV9 combines with J gene TRBJ1-2; possible D gene TRBD1, 5 bases. The CDR3 covers 15 residues. With 4 bases removed from V and 2 bases from J, the gap between germline ends came to 15 bases. The germline V gene has CDR1 SGDLS and CDR2 YYNGEE. This chain's CDR3 is CASSPGGGLNYGYTF. CDR3 nucleotides: TGTGCCAGCAGCCCCGGGGGGGGACTAAACTATGGCTACACCTTC.

This clone has only a few counts. J is TRBJ2-7 and V is TRBV5-1, with D tentatively TRBD2 (5 bases). The CDR3 consists of 15 residues. Trimming shortened V by 0 bases and J by 3 bases, and 13 bases separated the two germline ends. CDR1 and CDR2 (germline): SGHRS, YFSETQ. The CDR3 DNA follows: TGCGCCAGCAGCTTGGGATCATCGGGGATCTACGAGCAGTACTTC. Its protein product is CASSLGSSGIYEQYF.

This chain uses TRBV13 with TRBJ2-7; 9 positions agree with TRBD2. This CDR3 has 15 residues. The ends lost 2 bases at V and 2 bases at J; junction bases unmatched: 4. Germline V lookup: CDR1 PRHDT, CDR2 FYEKMQ (reference sequence). DNA for the CDR3: TGTGCCAGCAGCTTAAGGGGCGGGAGGGCCTACGAGCAGTACTTC. Its protein product is CASSLRGGRAYEQYF.

This chain joins TRBV5-1 and TRBJ2-1, with 13 bases identical to TRBD2. Trimming at V came to 2 bases and at J to 6 bases, leaving 5 bases not matched to a gene. CDR3 length: 16 residues. Germline V gene data show CDR1 as SGHRS and CDR2 as YFSETQ. In nucleotides, the CDR3 is TGCGCCAGCAGCTTTTCCGGGACTAGCGGGATCAATGAGCAGTTCTTC. Translated: CASSFSGTSGINEQFF.

CDR3: CASSGGLADSYNEQFF. The CDR3 coding sequence is TGTGCCAGCAGCGGCGGACTAGCGGACTCCTACAATGAGCAGTTCTTC. V is TRBV9 and J is TRBJ2-1; 10 nucleotides align to TRBD2. Per the germline V gene, CDR1 is SGDLS and CDR2 is YYNGEE. V was pared by 3 bases and J by 0 bases, with 3 bases of the junction left unmatched. The CDR3 is made up of 16 amino acids.

The rearrangement uses TRBV27 and TRBJ2-7; 9 bases fit TRBD1. This CDR3 contains 15 residues. Trimming removed 4 bases from V and 0 bases from J; junction bases left unmatched: 4. CDR1 and CDR2 (germline): MNHEY, SMNVEV (reference sequence). The CDR3 here is CASSWGTGNSYEQYF. The CDR3 bases are TGTGCCAGCAGTTGGGGGACAGGGAACTCCTACGAGCAGTACTTC.

The J gene is TRBJ2-5, the V gene TRBV28; 11 bases map to TRBD1. Germline values: CDR1 MDHEN, CDR2 SYDVKM. V was pared by 5 bases and J by 7 bases, with 9 bases of the junction left unmatched. The CDR3 is 15 residues long. The CDR3 sequence: CASSLGQGAVGTQYF. CDR3 DNA: TGTGCCAGCAGTCTTGGACAGGGGGCGGTGGGGACCCAGTACTTC.

The CDR3 loop reads CASGTGGQGNEQFF. In nucleotides, the CDR3 is TGTGCCAGCGGAACCGGGGGCCAGGGCAATGAGCAGTTCTTC. This sequence joins TRBV27 and TRBJ2-1, with D perhaps assigned TRBD1 or TRBD2 (6 bases each). CDR1 and CDR2 (germline): MNHEY, SMNVEV (reference sequence). Trimming took 8 bases from V and 6 from J, leaving 17 bases between them. The CDR3 totals 14 residues.

The V and J genes are TRBV5-5 and TRBJ2-7; possible D gene TRBD2, 6 bases. V was trimmed by 4 bases and J by 3 bases, leaving 11 bases between them. Germline V CDR1 and CDR2: SGHKS, YYEKEE (reference sequence). The CDR3 is 13 amino acids. CDR3 amino acids: CASSLGGNYEQYF. The CDR3 DNA sequence: TGTGCCAGCAGCCTCGGAGGGAACTACGAGCAGTACTTC.

A note on this clone: The same CDR3 arises from other DNA sequences in this sample as well. The CDR3, as DNA: TGTGCCAGCAGCTTAGATTCCTACGAGCAGTACTTC. Its translation: CASSLDSYEQYF. V gene TRBV11-3 combines with J gene TRBJ2-7, with D uncertain. The germline V gene encodes CDR1 SGHNT and CDR2 YENEEA. Trimming removed 0 bases at V and 1 base at J, with 1 base between. CDR3 size: 12 residues.

The genes are TRBV5-1 and TRBJ1-1, with 9 bases matching TRBD1. V lost 3 bases to trimming and J lost 1 base; unmatched junction nucleotides: 7. This CDR3 is 16 amino acids long. Germline assignment: CDR1 SGHRS and CDR2 YFSETQ. The CDR3 protein is CASSSITGGGNTEAFF. In DNA form, the CDR3 reads TGCGCCAGCAGCTCGATCACAGGGGGCGGGAACACTGAAGCTTTCTTT.

The chain employs TRBV4-3 and TRBJ2-1; unclear D gene. Germline assignment: CDR1 LGHNA and CDR2 YSLEER. V lost 0 bases and J 9 bases, leaving 6 bases between the germline ends. This CDR3 spans 12 amino acids. The CDR3 loop reads CASSQDASEQFF. For the CDR3, the DNA is TGCGCCAGCAGCCAAGATGCTAGTGAGCAGTTCTTC.

V usage is TRBV6-1 and J usage is TRBJ2-3, with a weak D call TRBD2 (6 bases). Trimming took off 4 bases at V and 1 base at J, with 12 bases between the two ends. The CDR3 has 15 residues. Germline V CDR1 and CDR2: MNHNS, SASEGT. The CDR3 region has the DNA TGTGCCAGCAGTGGCCGGGACTTCCGCACAGATACGCAGTATTTT. Its protein is CASSGRDFRTDTQYF.

V usage is TRBV27 and J usage is TRBJ1-5, with D hard to call. Germline V CDR1 and CDR2: MNHEY, SMNVEV (reference sequence). This CDR3 region has 12 residues. V lost 6 bases, J lost 4 bases, and 7 bases lay in between. The CDR3 here is CASRVGNQPQHF. The CDR3 DNA is TGTGCCAGCAGGGTCGGAAATCAGCCCCAGCATTTT.

The rearrangement uses TRBV7-2 and TRBJ2-3; D possibly corresponds to TRBD2 (6 bases). The V gene's germline CDR1 is SGHTA and CDR2 FQGNSA. V lost 5 bases and J lost 6, with 15 bases in between. This CDR3 is built from 14 residues. CDR3 loop: CASSPGSFIDTQYF. DNA for the CDR3: TGTGCCAGCAGCCCCGGGAGTTTTATCGATACGCAGTATTTT. Full variable domain (rest looked up from reference TRBV7-2 and TRBJ2-3): GAGVSQSPSNKVTEKGKDVELRCDPISGHTALYWYRQSLGQGLEFLIYFQGNSAPDKSGLPSDRFSAERTGGSVSTLTIQRTQQEDSAVYLCASSPGSFIDTQYFGPGTRLTVL.

The chain is built from TRBV7-3 and TRBJ2-5, with TRBD1 matching 8 bases. This CDR3 is built from 15 residues. Germline assignment: CDR1 SGHTA and CDR2 FQGTGA. Trimming took 5 bases from V and 2 from J; bases not matched to a gene: 7. DNA of the CDR3: TGTGCCAGCAGCGACCCGGGACAGGCTCAAGAGACCCAGTACTTC. This encodes CASSDPGQAQETQYF.